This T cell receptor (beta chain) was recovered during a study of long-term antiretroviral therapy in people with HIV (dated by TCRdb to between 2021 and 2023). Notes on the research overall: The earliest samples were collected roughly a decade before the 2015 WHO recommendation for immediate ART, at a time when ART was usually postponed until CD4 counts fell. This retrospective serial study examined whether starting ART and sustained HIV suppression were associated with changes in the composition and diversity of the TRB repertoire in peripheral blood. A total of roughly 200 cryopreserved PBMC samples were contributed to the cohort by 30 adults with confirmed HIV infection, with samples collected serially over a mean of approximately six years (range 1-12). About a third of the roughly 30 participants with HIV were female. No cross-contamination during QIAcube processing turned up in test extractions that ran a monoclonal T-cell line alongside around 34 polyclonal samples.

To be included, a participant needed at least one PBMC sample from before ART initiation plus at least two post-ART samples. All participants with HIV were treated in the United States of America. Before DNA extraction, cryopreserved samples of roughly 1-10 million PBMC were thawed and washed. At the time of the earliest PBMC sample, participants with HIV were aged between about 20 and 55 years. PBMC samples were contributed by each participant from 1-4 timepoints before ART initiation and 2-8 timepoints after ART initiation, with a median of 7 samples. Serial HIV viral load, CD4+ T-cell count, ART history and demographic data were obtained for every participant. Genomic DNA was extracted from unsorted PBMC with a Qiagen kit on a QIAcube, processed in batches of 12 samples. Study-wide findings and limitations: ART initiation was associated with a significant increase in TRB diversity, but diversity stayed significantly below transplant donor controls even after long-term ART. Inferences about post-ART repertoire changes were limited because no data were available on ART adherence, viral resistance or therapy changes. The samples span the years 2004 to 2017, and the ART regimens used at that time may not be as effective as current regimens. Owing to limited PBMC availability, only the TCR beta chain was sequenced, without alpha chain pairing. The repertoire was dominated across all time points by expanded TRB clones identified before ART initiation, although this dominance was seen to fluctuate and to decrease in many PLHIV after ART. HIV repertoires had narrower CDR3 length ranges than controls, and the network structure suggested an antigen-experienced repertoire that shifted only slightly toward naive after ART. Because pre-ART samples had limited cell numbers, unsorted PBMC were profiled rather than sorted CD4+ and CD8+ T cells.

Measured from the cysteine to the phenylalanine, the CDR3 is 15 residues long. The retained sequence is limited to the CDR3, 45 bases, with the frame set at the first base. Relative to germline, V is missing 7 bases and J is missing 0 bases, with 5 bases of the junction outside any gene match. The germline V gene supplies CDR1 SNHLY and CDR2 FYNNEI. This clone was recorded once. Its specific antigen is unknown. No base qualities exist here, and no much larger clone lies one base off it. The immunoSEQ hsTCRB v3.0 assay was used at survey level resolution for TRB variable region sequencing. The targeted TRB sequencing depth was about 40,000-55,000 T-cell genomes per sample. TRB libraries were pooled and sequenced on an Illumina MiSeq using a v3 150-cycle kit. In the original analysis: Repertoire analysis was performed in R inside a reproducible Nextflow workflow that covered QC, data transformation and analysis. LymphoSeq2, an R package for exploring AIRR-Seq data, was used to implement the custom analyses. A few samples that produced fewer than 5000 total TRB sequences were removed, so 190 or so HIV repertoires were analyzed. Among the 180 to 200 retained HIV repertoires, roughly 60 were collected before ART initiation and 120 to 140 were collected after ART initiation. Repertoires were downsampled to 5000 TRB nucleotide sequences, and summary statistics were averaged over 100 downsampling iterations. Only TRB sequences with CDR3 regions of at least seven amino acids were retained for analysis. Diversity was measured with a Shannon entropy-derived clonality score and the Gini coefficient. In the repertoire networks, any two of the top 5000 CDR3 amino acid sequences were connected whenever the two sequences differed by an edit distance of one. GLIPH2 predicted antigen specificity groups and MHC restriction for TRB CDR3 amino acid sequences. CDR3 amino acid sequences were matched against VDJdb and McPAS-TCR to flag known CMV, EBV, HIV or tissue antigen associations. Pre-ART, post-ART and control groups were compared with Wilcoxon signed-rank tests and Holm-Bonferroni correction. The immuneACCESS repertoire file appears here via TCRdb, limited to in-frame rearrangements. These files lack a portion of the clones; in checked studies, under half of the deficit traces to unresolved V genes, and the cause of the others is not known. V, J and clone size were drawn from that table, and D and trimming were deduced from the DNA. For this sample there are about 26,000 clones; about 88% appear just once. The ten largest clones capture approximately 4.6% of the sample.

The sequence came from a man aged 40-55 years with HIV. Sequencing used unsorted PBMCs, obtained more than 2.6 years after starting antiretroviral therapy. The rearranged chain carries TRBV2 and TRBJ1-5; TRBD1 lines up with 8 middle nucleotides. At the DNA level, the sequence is TGTGCCAGCACCCCCACAGGGGGTAGCAATCAGCCCCAGCATTTT. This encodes CASTPTGGSNQPQHF.